These 17 T cell receptor beta chains were all obtained from the same sample, sequenced in a study of T cells expressing NK-cell markers. TCRdb derives one entry per CDR3 protein from the 5' RACE reads, leaving out DNA. The table counts 140,000 to 150,000 distinct CDR3 sequences; roughly 12% lies in the top ten. Material for sequencing was blood T cells: a sorted CD56 or NKG2C T cell subset, CD4+ or CD8+ T cells, or bulk PBMC T cells (not recorded which). The receptors derive from a man aged 18 to 29 in good health.

The chain carries TRBV2 and TRBJ1-4; the D call of TRBD1 rests on TCRdb alone, since no DNA is present to check it. The CDR3 sequence is 16 residues long. CDR1 SNHLY and CDR2 FYNNEI come from the germline V gene. CDR3 protein: CASSEGRGVANEKLFF.

CDR3 loop: CSVEVGDRNNEQFF. The V call is TRBV29-1, the J call TRBJ2-1; with no DNA, the TCRdb D assignment of TRBD1 cannot be verified. Germline V gene data show CDR1 as SQVTM and CDR2 as ANQGSEA. This CDR3 comprises 14 residues.

The rearrangement uses TRBV11-2 and TRBJ1-5. From germline, CDR1 is SGHAT and CDR2 FQNNGV. The CDR3 totals 12 residues. CDR3 sequence: CASSDSNQPQHF.

The chain combines TRBV18 with TRBJ2-3. Per germline, CDR1 KGHSH and CDR2 LQKENI. The CDR3 covers 12 residues. This chain's CDR3 is CASSPTANTQYF.

The chain joins TRBV6-5 to TRBJ2-1; TCRdb selects TRBD1, and the lack of DNA leaves this call unchecked. The CDR3 is 14 residues long. CDR1 and CDR2 from the germline V gene are MNHEY and SVGAGI. CDR3 residues: CASSYWTGSNEQFF.

The chain uses TRBV10-3 and TRBJ2-1; TCRdb's assignment of TRBD2 cannot be checked, as there is no DNA. This CDR3 is built from 16 residues. CDR1 ENHRY and CDR2 SYGVKD come from the germline V gene. This CDR3 is CASGGAGVSILDEQFF.

The chain is built from TRBV30 and TRBJ2-5. The CDR3 runs 14 residues. Germline-derived CDR1 and CDR2 are GTSNPN and SVGIG (reference sequence). The CDR3 is CAWSVGLFQETQYF.

The chain recombines TRBV25-1 with TRBJ2-1; as DNA is missing, the TRBD2 call by TCRdb cannot be tested. This CDR3 spans 19 amino acids. Germline CDR1 reads MGHDK; CDR2 reads SYGVNS. The CDR3 is CASSEFGLAGASSYNEQFF.

The chain links TRBV28 to TRBJ2-7; TCRdb names TRBD2, which stays unverified in the absence of DNA. The CDR3 length is 15 residues. CDR1 is MDHEN, CDR2 SYDVKM, per germline. CDR3 residues: CASSLVAGGIYEQYF.

The rearrangement joins TRBV15 to TRBJ2-1. CDR1 is LNHNV, CDR2 YYDKDF, per germline (reference sequence). The CDR3 is made up of 14 amino acids. Here the CDR3 reads CATSPRGPHNEQFF.

This chain uses TRBV15 with TRBJ1-4. CDR3 length equals 15 residues. The V gene's germline CDR1 is LNHNV and CDR2 YYDKDF (reference sequence). Here the CDR3 reads CATSFVPGPNEKLFF.

The genes are TRBV6-1 and TRBJ2-1; TCRdb outputs TRBD1, but without DNA this stays unchecked. This CDR3 has 14 amino acids. Germline CDR1 and CDR2: MNHNS and SASEGT. The CDR3 loop is CASRSRNRGNEQFF.

V and J are TRBV20-1 and TRBJ2-5; there is no DNA to check the TCRdb D call of TRBD2. The V gene's germline CDR1 is DFQATT and CDR2 SNEGSKA (reference sequence). This CDR3 is 16 amino acids long. This CDR3 is CSASWVSGSDIATQYF.

This chain connects TRBV3-1 to TRBJ2-7; as DNA is missing, the TRBD1 call by TCRdb cannot be tested. This CDR3 region has 12 residues. The V gene's germline CDR1 is LGHDT and CDR2 YNNKEL (reference sequence). The CDR3 loop reads CASSPGQYEQYF.

V is TRBV5-8 and J is TRBJ2-1; TCRdb designates TRBD2, a call that cannot be tested without DNA. The CDR3 length is 15 residues. Germline V gene sequence: CDR1 SGHTS, CDR2 YDEGEE. CDR3 sequence: CASSPRVAVLDEQFF.

J is TRBJ1-2 and V is TRBV12-3 or TRBV12-4. This CDR3 has 17 residues. This CDR3 is CASSFDRALNTNYGYTF.

This chain links TRBV7-9 with TRBJ1-2; TCRdb's D call of TRBD1 is untestable without DNA. This CDR3 comprises 15 residues. Germline V gene sequence: CDR1 SEHNR, CDR2 FQNEAQ (reference sequence). Here the CDR3 reads CASSSTLGWGDGYTF.